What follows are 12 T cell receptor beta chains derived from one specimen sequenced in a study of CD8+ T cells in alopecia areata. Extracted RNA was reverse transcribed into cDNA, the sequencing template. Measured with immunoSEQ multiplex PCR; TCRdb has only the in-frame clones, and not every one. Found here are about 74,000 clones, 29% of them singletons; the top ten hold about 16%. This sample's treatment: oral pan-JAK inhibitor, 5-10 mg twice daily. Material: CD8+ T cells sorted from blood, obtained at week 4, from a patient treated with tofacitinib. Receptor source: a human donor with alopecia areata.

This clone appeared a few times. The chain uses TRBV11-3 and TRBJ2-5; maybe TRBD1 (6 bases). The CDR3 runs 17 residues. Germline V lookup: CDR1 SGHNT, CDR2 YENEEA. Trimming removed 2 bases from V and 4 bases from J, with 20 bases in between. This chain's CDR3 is CASSLSVVEGVGETQYF. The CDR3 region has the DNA TGTGCCAGCAGCTTATCGGTGGTCGAGGGGGTGGGAGAGACCCAGTACTTC.

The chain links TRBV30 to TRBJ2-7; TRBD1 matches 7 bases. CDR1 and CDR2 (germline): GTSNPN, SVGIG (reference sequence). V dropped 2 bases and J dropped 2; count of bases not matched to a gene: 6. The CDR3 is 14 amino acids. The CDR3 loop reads CAWSSGTVTYEQYF. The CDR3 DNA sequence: TGTGCCTGGAGTTCCGGGACAGTGACCTACGAGCAGTACTTC.

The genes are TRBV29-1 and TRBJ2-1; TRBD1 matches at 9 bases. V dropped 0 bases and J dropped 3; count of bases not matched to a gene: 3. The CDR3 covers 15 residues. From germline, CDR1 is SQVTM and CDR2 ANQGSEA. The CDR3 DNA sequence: TGCAGCGTTGAAGACCCGGGACAGGGCTACAATGAGCAGTTCTTC. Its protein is CSVEDPGQGYNEQFF.

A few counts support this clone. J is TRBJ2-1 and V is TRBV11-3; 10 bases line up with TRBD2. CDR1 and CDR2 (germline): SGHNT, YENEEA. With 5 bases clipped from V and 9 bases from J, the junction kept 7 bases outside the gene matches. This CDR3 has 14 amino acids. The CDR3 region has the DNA TGTGCCAGCAGCCCGCAGCGGGAGGGGGGTGAGCAGTTCTTC. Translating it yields CASSPQREGGEQFF.

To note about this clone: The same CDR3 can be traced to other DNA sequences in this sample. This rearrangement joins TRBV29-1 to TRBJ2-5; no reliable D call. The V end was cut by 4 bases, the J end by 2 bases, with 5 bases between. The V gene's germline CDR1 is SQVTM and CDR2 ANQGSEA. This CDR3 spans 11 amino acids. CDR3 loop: CSVVGQETQYF. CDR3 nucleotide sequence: TGCAGCGTTGTGGGACAAGAGACCCAGTACTTC.

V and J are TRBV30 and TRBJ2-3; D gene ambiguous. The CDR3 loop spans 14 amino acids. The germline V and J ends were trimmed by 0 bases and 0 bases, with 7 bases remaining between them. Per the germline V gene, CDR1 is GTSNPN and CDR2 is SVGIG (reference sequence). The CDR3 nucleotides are TGTGCCTGGAGTGTTACTACGAGCACAGATACGCAGTATTTT. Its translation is CAWSVTTSTDTQYF.

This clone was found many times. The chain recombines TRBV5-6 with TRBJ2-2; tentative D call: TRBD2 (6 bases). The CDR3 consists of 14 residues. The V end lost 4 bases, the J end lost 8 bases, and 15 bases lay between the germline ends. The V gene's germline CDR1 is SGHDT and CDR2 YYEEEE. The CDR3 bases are TGTGCCAGCAGCGCCGGGGGTTATCAAGGGGAGCTGTTTTTT. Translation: CASSAGGYQGELFF.

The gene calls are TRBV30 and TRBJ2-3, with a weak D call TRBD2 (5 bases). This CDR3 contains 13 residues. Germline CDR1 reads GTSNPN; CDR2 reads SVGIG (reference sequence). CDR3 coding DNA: TGTGCTACCCTACGATCCTTCGGGAATACGCAGTATTTT. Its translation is CATLRSFGNTQYF.

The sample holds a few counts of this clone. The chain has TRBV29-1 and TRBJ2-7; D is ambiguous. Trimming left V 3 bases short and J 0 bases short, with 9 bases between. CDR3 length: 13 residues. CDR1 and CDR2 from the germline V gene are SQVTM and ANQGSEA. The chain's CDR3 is CSVEVSVSYEQYF. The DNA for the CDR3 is TGCAGCGTTGAGGTCAGCGTCTCCTACGAGCAGTACTTC.

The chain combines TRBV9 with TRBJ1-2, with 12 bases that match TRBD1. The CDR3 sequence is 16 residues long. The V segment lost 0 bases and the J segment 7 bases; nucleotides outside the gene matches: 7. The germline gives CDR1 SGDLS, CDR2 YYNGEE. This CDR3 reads CASSVGPGTGGLGYTF. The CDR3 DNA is TGTGCCAGCAGCGTAGGACCCGGGACAGGGGGCCTTGGCTACACCTTC.

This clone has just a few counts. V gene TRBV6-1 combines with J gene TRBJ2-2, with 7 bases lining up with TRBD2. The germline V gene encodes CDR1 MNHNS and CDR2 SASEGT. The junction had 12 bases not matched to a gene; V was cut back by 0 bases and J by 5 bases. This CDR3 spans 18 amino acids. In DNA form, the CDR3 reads TGTGCCAGCAGTGAAGCGCGGGGCGGGAGAAGAAGTACCGGGGAGCTGTTTTTT. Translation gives CASSEARGGRRSTGELFF.

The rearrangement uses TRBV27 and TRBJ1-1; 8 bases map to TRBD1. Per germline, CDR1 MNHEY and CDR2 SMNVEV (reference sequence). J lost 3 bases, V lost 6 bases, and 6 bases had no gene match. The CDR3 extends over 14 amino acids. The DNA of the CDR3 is TGTGCCAGCAGAATCACAGGGGGTTACACTGAAGCTTTCTTT. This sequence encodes CASRITGGYTEAFF.